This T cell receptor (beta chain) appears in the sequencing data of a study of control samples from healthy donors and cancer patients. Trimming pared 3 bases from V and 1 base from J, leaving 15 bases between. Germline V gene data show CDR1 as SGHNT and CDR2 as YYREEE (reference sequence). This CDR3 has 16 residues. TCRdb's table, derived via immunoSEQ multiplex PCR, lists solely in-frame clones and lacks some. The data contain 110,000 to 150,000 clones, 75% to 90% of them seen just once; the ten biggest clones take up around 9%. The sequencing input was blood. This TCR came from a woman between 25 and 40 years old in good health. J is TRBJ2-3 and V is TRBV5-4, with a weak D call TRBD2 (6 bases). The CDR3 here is CASSSPWGGGTDTQYF. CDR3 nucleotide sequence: TGTGCCAGCAGCTCGCCCTGGGGCGGGGGCACAGATACGCAGTATTTT.